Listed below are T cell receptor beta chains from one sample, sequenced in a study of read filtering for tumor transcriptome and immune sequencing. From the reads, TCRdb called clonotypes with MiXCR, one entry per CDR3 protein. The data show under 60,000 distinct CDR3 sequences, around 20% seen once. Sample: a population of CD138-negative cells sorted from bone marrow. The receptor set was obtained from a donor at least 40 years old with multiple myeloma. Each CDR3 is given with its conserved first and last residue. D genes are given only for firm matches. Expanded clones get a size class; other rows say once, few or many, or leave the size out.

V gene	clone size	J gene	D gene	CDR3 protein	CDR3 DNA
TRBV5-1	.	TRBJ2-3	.	CASQIRQLGGGGTDTQYF	TGCGCCAGCCAAATACGTCAACTAGGGGGAGGCGGCACAGATACGCAGTATTTT
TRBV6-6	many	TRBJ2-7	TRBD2	CASSQGLAGTNF	TGTGCCAGCAGTCAGGGACTAGCGGGAACCAATTTC
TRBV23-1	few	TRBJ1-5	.	CASSHGVGQPQHF	TGCGCCAGCAGTCATGGGGTTGGGCAGCCCCAGCATTTT
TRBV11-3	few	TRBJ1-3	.	CASSLDGSSGNTIYF	TGTGCCAGCAGCTTAGATGGGTCCTCTGGAAACACCATATATTTT
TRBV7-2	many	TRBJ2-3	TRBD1	CASSLEQGATDTQYF	TGTGCCAGCAGCTTAGAACAGGGGGCAACAGATACGCAGTATTTT
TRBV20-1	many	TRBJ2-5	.	CSAGVVIETQYF	TGCAGTGCCGGGGTAGTGATCGAGACCCAGTACTTC
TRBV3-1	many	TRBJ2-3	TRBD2	CASSRLGGDTQYF	TGTGCCAGCAGCCGGTTGGGAGGGGATACGCAGTATTTT
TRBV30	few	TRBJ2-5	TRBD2	CAWSLAGMETQYF	TGTGCCTGGAGTCTAGCGGGAATGGAGACCCAGTACTTC
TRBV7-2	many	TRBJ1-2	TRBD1	CASTLTGGDGYTF	TGTGCCTCGACTCTGACAGGGGGAGATGGCTACACCTTC
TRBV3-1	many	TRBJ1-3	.	CASSQGAGLGNTIYF	TGTGCCAGCAGCCAAGGGGCAGGCCTAGGAAACACCATATATTTT
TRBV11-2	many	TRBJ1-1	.	CASSSRNQAFF	TGTGCCAGCAGCAGTAGGAACCAAGCTTTCTTT
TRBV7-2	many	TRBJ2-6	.	CASRSGNGANVLTF	TGTGCCAGCCGCAGTGGCAATGGGGCCAACGTCCTGACTTTC
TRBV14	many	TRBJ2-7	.	CASSQDYLGLQYF	TGTGCCAGCAGCCAAGATTATTTGGGTTTACAGTACTTC
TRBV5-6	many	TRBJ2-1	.	CASSLGLAILDMNEQFF	TGTGCCAGCAGCTTGGGGCTAGCGATCTTGGATATGAATGAGCAGTTCTTC
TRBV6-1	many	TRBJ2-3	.	CASTRSHGPLITDTQYF	TGTGCCAGCACCAGAAGCCATGGACCTCTAATCACAGATACGCAGTATTTT
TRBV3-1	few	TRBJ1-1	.	CASSRGWTEAFF	TGTGCCAGCAGCCGAGGTTGGACTGAAGCTTTCTTT
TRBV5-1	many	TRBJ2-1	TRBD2	CASSLEREGDEQFF	TGCGCCAGCAGCCTAGAGCGGGAGGGGGATGAGCAGTTCTTC
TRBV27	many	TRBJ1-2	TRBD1	CASSPGTGGLGYTF	TGTGCCAGCAGTCCGGGGACAGGGGGACTCGGCTACACCTTC
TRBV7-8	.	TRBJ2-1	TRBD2	CSSSLVTTSISVGEQFF	TGTTCCAGTAGCTTAGTGACGACTAGCATTTCCGTCGGTGAGCAGTTCTTC
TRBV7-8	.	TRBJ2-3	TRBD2	CASSRLAGGPRGDTQYF	TGTGCCAGCAGCCGACTAGCGGGAGGGCCTCGGGGAGATACGCAGTATTTT
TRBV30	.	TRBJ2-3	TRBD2	CAWSVRGDGDTQYF	TGTGCCTGGAGTGTACGGGGGGACGGAGATACGCAGTATTTT
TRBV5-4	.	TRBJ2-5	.	CASSLELGDSWETQYF	TGTGCCAGCAGCTTGGAGCTAGGGGACTCGTGGGAGACCCAGTACTTC
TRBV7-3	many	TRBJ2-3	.	CASSFRGEGDTQYF	TGTGCCAGCAGCTTTAGGGGCGAGGGAGATACGCAGTATTTT
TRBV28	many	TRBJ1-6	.	CASITPGPPSSPLHF	TGTGCCAGCATCACGCCCGGGCCGCCTTCTTCACCCCTCCACTTT
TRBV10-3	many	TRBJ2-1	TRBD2	CAMGQLAGTHNEQFF	TGTGCCATGGGACAACTAGCGGGAACTCACAATGAGCAGTTCTTC
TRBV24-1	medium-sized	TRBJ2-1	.	CATSDFGTSDNEQFF	TGTGCCACCAGTGATTTTGGGACAAGTGACAATGAGCAGTTCTTC
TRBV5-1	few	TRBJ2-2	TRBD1	CASSLMTGLNTGELFF	TGCGCCAGCAGCTTGATGACAGGGCTGAACACCGGGGAGCTGTTTTTT
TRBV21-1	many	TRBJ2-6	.	CASSKPGQPRTGANVLTF	TGTGCCAGCAGCAAACCCGGACAGCCCAGGACTGGGGCCAACGTCCTGACTTTC
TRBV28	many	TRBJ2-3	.	CASSADPHTDTQYF	TGTGCCAGCAGCGCCGACCCTCATACAGATACGCAGTATTTT
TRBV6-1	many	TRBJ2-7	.	CASSAPGSRPYEQYF	TGTGCCAGCAGTGCTCCGGGATCGAGACCTTACGAGCAGTACTTC
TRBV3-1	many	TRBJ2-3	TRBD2	CASSHRREGGDTQYF	TGTGCCAGCAGCCATCGGCGGGAGGGCGGAGATACGCAGTATTTT
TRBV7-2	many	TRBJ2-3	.	CASSEGGWADTQYF	TGTGCCAGCAGCGAGGGGGGTTGGGCCGATACGCAGTATTTT
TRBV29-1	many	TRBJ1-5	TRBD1	CSVGQGGNQPQHF	TGCAGCGTTGGACAGGGGGGTAATCAGCCCCAGCATTTT
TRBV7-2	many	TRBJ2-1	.	CASSLTSYNEQFF	TGTGCCAGCAGCTTAACATCCTACAATGAGCAGTTCTTC
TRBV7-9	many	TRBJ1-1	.	CASSPRKHTEAFF	TGTGCCAGCAGCCCCCGGAAACACACTGAAGCTTTCTTT
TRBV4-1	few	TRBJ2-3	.	CASSQDPQSAGPADTQYF	TGCGCCAGCAGCCAAGACCCTCAATCGGCGGGGCCCGCAGATACGCAGTATTTT
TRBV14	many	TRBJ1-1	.	CASSSDSFRAFF	TGTGCCAGCAGTTCGGACAGCTTCCGAGCTTTCTTT
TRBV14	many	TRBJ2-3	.	CASSQGIAGEGQYF	TGTGCCAGCAGCCAAGGCATCGCCGGCGAGGGGCAGTATTTT
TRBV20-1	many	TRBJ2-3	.	CSARLGPSTAQYF	TGCAGTGCTAGACTAGGACCCTCCACGGCGCAGTATTTT
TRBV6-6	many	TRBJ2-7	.	CASSLGRSYEQYF	TGTGCCAGCAGTCTCGGGCGCTCCTACGAGCAGTACTTC
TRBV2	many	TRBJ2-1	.	CASRDDGNEQFF	TGTGCCAGCAGAGACGACGGCAATGAGCAGTTCTTC
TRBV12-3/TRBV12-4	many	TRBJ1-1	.	CASSTNPGWSNTEAFF	TGTGCCAGCAGTACGAATCCGGGCTGGAGCAACACTGAAGCTTTCTTT
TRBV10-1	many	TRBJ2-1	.	CASSEADSRFSQFF	TGCGCCAGCAGTGAGGCCGATTCTCGGTTTAGTCAGTTCTTC
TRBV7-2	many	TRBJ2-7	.	CASSLVPGPYEQYF	TGTGCCAGCAGCTTAGTGCCAGGGCCATACGAGCAGTACTTC
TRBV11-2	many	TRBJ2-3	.	CASSKTWVRRGSTDTQYF	TGTGCCAGCAGCAAAACCTGGGTCCGGAGAGGGAGCACAGATACGCAGTATTTT
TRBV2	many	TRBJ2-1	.	CASMRRVGGAYNEQFF	TGTGCCAGCATGCGCCGAGTCGGAGGTGCTTACAATGAGCAGTTCTTC